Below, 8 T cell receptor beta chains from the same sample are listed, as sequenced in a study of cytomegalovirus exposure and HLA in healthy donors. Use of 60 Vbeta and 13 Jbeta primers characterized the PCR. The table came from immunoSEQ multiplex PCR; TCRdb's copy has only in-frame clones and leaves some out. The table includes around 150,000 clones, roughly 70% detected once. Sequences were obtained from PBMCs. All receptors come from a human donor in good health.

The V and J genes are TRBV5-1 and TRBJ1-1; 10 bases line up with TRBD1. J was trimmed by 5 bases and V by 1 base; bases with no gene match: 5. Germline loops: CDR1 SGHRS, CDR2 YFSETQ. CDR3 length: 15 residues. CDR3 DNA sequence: TGCGCCAGCAGCTTGACCGACAGGGGGCTTACTGAAGCTTTCTTT. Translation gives CASSLTDRGLTEAFF.

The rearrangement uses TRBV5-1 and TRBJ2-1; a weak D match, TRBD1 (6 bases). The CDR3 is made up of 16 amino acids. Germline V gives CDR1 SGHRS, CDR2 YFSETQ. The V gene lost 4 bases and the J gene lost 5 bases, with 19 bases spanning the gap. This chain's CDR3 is CASSPDAGTPDNEQFF. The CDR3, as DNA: TGCGCCAGCAGCCCGGATGCCGGGACACCAGACAATGAGCAGTTCTTC.

The CDR3 DNA reads as TGTGCCAGTAGTACCTTCGACAGGGTTGGGGCCAACGTCCTGACTTTC. Translating it yields CASSTFDRVGANVLTF. The chain recombines TRBV19 with TRBJ2-6; 7 bases fit TRBD1. Germline assignment: CDR1 LNHDA and CDR2 SQIVND (reference sequence). The CDR3 runs 16 residues. V dropped 4 bases and J dropped 3; count of bases not matched to a gene: 6.

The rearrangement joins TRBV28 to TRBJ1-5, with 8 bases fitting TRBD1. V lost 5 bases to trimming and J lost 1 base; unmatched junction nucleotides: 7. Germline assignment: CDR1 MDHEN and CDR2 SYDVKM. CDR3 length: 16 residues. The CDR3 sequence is CASSDPGQVSNQPQHF. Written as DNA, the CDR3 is TGTGCCAGCAGTGATCCGGGACAGGTGAGCAATCAGCCCCAGCATTTT. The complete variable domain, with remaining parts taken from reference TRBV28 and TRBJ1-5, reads DVKVTQSSRYLVKRTGEKVFLECVQDMDHENMFWYRQDPGLGLRLIYFSYDVKMKEKGDIPEGYSVSREKKERFSLILESASTNQTSMYLCASSDPGQVSNQPQHFGDGTRLSIL.

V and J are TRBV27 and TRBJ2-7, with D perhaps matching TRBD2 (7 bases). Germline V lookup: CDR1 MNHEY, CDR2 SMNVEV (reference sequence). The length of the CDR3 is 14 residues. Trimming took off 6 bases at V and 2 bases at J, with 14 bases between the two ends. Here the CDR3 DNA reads TGTGCCAGCAGCGACTCGGGGGGCACCTACGAGCAGTACTTC. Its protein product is CASSDSGGTYEQYF.

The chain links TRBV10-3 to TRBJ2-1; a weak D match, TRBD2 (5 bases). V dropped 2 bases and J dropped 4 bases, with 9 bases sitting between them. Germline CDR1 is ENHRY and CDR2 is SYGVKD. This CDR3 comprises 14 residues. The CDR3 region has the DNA TGTGCCATCAGTGAGGGCAGACTATACAATGAGCAGTTCTTC. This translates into CAISEGRLYNEQFF.

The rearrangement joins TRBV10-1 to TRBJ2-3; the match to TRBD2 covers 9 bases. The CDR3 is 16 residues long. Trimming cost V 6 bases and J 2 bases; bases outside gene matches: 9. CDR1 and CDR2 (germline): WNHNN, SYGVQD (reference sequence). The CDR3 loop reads CASSLGLAGDTDTQYF. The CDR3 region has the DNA TGCGCCAGCAGCCTTGGTTTAGCGGGAGACACAGATACGCAGTATTTT.

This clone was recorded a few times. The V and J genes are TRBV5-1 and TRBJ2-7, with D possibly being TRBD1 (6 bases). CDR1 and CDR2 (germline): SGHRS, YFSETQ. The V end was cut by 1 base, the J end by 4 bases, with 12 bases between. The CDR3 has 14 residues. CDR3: CASSLQGLGYEQYF. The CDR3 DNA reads TGCGCCAGCAGCTTGCAGGGGCTAGGGTACGAGCAGTACTTC. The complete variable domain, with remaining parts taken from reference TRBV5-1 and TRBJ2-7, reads KAGVTQTPRYLIKTRGQQVTLSCSPISGHRSVSWYQQTPGQGLQFLFEYFSETQRNKGNFPGRFSGRQFSNSRSEMNVSTLELGDSALYLCASSLQGLGYEQYFGPGTRLTVT.